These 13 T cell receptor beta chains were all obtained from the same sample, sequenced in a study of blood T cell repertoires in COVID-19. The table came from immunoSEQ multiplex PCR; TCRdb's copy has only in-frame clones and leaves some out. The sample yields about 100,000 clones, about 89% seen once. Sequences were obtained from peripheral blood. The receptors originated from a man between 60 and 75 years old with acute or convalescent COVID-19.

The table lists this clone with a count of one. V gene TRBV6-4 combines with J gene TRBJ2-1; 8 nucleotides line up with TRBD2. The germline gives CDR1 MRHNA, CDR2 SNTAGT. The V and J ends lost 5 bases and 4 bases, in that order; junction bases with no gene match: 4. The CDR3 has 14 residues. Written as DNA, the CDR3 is TGTGCCAGCAGTCCGAGCGGGAGTTACAATGAGCAGTTCTTC. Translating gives CASSPSGSYNEQFF.

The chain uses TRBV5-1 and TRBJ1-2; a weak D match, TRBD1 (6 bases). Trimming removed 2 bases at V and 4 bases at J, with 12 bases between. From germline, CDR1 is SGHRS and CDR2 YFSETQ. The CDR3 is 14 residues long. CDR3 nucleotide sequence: TGCGCCAGCAGCTTTGAGGGGGAGAGCTATGGCTACACCTTC. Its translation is CASSFEGESYGYTF.

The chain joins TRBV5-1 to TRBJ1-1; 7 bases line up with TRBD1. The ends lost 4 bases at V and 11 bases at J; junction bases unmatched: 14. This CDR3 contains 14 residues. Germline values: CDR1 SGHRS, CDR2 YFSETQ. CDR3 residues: CASSPMTGSWNAFF. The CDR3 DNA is TGCGCCAGCAGCCCAATGACAGGGTCGTGGAATGCTTTCTTT.

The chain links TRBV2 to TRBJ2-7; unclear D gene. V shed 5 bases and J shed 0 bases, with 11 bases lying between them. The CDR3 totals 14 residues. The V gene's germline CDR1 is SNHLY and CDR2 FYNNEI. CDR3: CASSRIVISYEQYV. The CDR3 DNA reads TGTGCCAGCAGTAGAATAGTTATCTCCTACGAGCAGTACGTC.

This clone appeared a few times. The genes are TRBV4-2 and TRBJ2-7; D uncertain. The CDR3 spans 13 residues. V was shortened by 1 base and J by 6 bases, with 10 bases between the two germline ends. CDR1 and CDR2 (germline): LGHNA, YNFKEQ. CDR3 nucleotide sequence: TGTGCCAGCAGCCAAGGTTCCACCGGCGAGCAGTACTTC. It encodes CASSQGSTGEQYF.

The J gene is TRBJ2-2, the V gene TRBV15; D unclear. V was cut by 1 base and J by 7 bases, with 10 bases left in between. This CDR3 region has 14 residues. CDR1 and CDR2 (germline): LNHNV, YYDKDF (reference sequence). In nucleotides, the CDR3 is TGTGCCACCAGCAGAGCACCCGGGTTCGGGGAGCTGTTTTTT. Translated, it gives CATSRAPGFGELFF.

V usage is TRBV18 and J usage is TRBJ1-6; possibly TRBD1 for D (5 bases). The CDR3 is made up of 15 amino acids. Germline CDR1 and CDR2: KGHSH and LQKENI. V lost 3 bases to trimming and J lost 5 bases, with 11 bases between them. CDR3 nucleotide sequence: TGTGCCAGCTCACCCAATAGACAGCATAATTCACCCCTCCACTTT. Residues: CASSPNRQHNSPLHF.

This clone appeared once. The CDR3, as DNA: TGTGCCAGCTCACCCTCGAGCAATCAGCCCCAGCATTTT. This codes for CASSPSSNQPQHF. V is TRBV18 and J is TRBJ1-5; D gene uncertain. Trimming took 3 bases from V and 1 from J, leaving 4 bases between them. This CDR3 comprises 13 residues. Germline CDR1 and CDR2: KGHSH and LQKENI.

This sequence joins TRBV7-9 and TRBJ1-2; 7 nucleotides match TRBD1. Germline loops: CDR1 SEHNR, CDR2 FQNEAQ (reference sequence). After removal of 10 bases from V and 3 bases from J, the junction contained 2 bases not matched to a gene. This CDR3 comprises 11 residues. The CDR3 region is CAIDRDYGYTF. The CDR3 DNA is TGTGCCATAGACAGGGACTATGGCTACACCTTC.

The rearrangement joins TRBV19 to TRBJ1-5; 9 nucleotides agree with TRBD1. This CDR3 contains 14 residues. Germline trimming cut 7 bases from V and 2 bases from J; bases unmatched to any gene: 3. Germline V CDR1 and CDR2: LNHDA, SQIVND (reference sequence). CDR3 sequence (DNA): TGTGCCAGTACCTGGACAGGGGGCAATCAGCCCCAGCATTTT. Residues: CASTWTGGNQPQHF.

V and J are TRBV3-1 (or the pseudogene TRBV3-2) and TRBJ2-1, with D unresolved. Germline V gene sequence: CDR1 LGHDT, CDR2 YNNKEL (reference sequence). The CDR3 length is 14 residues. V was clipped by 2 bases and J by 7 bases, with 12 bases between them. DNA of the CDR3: TGTGCCAGCAGCCAATCGACGGCCGGGAATGAGCAGTTCTTC. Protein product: CASSQSTAGNEQFF.

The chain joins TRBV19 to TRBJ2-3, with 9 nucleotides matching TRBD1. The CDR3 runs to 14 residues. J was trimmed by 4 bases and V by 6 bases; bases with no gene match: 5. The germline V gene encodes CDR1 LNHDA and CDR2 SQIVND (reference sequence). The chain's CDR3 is CASRKTGGPDTQYF. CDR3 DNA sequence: TGTGCCAGTAGGAAGACAGGGGGTCCAGATACGCAGTATTTT.

The CDR3 here is CASRRDGGTDTQYF. The CDR3 nucleotides read TGCGCCAGCAGACGAGATGGAGGCACAGATACGCAGTATTTT. The chain recombines TRBV5-1 with TRBJ2-3; D is unresolved. V lost 5 bases and J lost 1, with 11 bases in between. The CDR3 loop spans 14 amino acids. CDR1 and CDR2 (germline): SGHRS, YFSETQ.